This TCR beta chain derives from a study of cytomegalovirus exposure and HLA in healthy donors. Regarding the study as a whole: Cytomegalovirus status was reportedly diagnosed by the classifier with high specificity and sensitivity. The number of N-insertions in an Asian-associated ancestry cluster was reportedly below the approximately 680-donor mean in a later analysis.

Primers for the PCR totalled 60 Vbeta and 13 Jbeta. Using immunoSEQ multiplex PCR, the repertoire was profiled, and TCRdb retains in-frame clones only, with some absent. The repertoire holds some 90,000 clones, 80% seen once, with roughly 32% in the top ten. Those who donated were healthy bone marrow donors. Though probably carrying unrecorded immune exposures, donors were nominally healthy at sampling. This CDR3 region has 13 residues. V was cut by 6 bases and J by 8 bases, with 14 bases left in between. Per the germline V gene, CDR1 is MNHEY and CDR2 is SMNVEV (reference sequence). Worth noting for this clone: The antigen remains unidentified.

V usage is TRBV27 and J usage is TRBJ2-1; weak D call: TRBD1 (6 bases). This TCR came from a man aged 45-60 years in good health and CMV-seropositive. The sequencing input was PBMCs. The CDR3 loop reads CASRTGTGHEQFF. The CDR3 region has the DNA TGTGCCAGCAGAACAGGGACGGGGCATGAGCAGTTCTTC.